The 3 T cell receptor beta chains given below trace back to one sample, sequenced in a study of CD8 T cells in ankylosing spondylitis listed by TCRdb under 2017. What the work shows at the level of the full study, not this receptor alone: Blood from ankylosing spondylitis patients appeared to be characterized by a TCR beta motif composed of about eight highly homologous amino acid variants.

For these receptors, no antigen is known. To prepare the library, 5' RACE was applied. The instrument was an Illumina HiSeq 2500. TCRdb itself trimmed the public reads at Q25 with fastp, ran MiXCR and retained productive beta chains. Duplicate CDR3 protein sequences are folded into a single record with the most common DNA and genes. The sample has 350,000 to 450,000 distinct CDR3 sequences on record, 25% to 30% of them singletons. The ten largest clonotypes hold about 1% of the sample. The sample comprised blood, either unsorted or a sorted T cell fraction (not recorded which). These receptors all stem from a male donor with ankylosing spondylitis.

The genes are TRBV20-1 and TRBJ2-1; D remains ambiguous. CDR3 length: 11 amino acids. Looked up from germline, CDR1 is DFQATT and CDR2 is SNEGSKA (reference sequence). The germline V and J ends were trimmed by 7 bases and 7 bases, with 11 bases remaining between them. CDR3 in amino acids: CSVPTGNEQFF. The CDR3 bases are TGCAGTGTCCCGACTGGGAATGAGCAGTTCTTC.

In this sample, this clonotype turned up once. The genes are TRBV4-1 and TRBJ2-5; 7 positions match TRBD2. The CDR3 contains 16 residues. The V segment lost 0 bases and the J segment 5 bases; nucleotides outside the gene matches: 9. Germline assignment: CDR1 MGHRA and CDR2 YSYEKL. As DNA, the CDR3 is TGCGCCAGCAGCCAAGAGGGGCGGGGGAGAGGGGAGACCCAGTACTTC. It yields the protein CASSQEGRGRGETQYF.

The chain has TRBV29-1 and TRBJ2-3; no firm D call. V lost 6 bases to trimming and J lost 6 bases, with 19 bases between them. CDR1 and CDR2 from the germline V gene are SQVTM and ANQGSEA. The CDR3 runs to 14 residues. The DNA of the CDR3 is TGCAGCGTGCTAAATCGACCTATGTTTGATACGCAGTATTTT. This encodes CSVLNRPMFDTQYF.